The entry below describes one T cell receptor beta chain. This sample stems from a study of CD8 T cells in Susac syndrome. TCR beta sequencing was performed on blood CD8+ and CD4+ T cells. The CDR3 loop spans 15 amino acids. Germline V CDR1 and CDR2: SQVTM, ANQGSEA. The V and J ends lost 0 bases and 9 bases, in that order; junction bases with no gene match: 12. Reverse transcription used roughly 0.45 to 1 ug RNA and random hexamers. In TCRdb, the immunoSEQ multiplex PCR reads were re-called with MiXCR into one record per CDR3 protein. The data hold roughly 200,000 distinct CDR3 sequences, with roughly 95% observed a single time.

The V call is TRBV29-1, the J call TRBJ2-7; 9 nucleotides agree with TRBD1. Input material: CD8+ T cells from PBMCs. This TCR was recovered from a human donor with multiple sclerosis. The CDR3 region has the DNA TGCAGCGTTGAAGATGGGCGACAGGGGGAATTCGGGCAGTACTTC. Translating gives CSVEDGRQGEFGQYF.